This is a list of T cell receptor beta chains from one sample in a study of T cell changes during pregnancy in multiple sclerosis. Some clones are missing from TCRdb's copy, which holds only in-frame ones; the method was immunoSEQ multiplex PCR. Among some 20,000 clones, approximately 90% were seen once, and the ten largest hold under 6%. The sample was CD8+ T cells from peripheral blood mononuclear cells, taken in the second trimester of pregnancy. The receptors come from a female donor in good health, enrolled as a control in a pregnancy study. CDR3s include the opening cysteine and the closing phenylalanine or tryptophan. The D gene is left open where the match is weak. Part of the rows lack a size; the others show once, few, many or a class for expanded clones.

CDR3 DNA: TGTGCCAGCAGCCCACGGACTAGCGGGGCCGACAATGAGCAGTTCTTC
CDR3 protein: CASSPRTSGADNEQFF
D gene: -
CDR3 length: 16
clone size: -
J gene: TRBJ2-1
V gene: TRBV21-1

CDR3 DNA: TGTGCCAGCAGCAAACCCGGGACAGGGTGGGGAGCTTTCTTT
CDR3 protein: CASSKPGTGWGAFF
D gene: TRBD1
CDR3 length: 14
clone size: once
J gene: TRBJ1-1
V gene: TRBV7-2

CDR3 DNA: TGTGCCAGCAGCGGGGGATTACAAGAGACCCAGTACTTC
CDR3 protein: CASSGGLQETQYF
D gene: -
CDR3 length: 13
clone size: -
J gene: TRBJ2-5
V gene: TRBV28

CDR3 DNA: TGTGCCAGTAGTATGGGCTGGGGGACTAGGCCCCAGCATTTT
CDR3 protein: CASSMGWGTRPQHF
D gene: -
CDR3 length: 14
clone size: -
J gene: TRBJ1-5
V gene: TRBV19

CDR3 DNA: TGCGCCAGCAGACCCGGGACTAGCGGCTACAATGAGCAGTTCTTC
CDR3 protein: CASRPGTSGYNEQFF
D gene: TRBD2
CDR3 length: 15
clone size: once
J gene: TRBJ2-1
V gene: TRBV10-2

CDR3 DNA: TGTGCCAGCAGCTTACGGAGCGGGGGGGCCCACGAGCAGTACTTC
CDR3 protein: CASSLRSGGAHEQYF
D gene: TRBD2
CDR3 length: 15
clone size: -
J gene: TRBJ2-7
V gene: TRBV11-1

CDR3 DNA: TGTGCCAGCAGCTTATCAGGGGGCGTCGCTGAAAAACTGTTTTTT
CDR3 protein: CASSLSGGVAEKLFF
D gene: TRBD1
CDR3 length: 15
clone size: -
J gene: TRBJ1-4
V gene: TRBV7-6

CDR3 DNA: TGTGCCAGCAGTGTACTAGCGGGGGGGAGTGGGGAGCTGTTTTTT
CDR3 protein: CASSVLAGGSGELFF
D gene: TRBD2
CDR3 length: 15
clone size: -
J gene: TRBJ2-2
V gene: TRBV6-5

CDR3 DNA: TGTGCCAGCAGCAGGACAGGGGTCAACACTGAAGCTTTCTTT
CDR3 protein: CASSRTGVNTEAFF
D gene: TRBD1
CDR3 length: 14
clone size: -
J gene: TRBJ1-1
V gene: TRBV28

CDR3 DNA: TGTGCCAGCAACCTTCGAGGCCAATTTAACTATGGCTACACCTTC
CDR3 protein: CASNLRGQFNYGYTF
D gene: -
CDR3 length: 15
clone size: -
J gene: TRBJ1-2
V gene: TRBV5-8

CDR3 DNA: TGCAGCGTTGATATCGGTACGGGGGGTTCCTACGAGCAGTACTTC
CDR3 protein: CSVDIGTGGSYEQYF
D gene: TRBD2
CDR3 length: 15
clone size: -
J gene: TRBJ2-7
V gene: TRBV29-1

CDR3 DNA: TGTGCCAGCAGCCTGCCACAGAACGGTTCACCCCTCCACTTT
CDR3 protein: CASSLPQNGSPLHF
D gene: -
CDR3 length: 14
clone size: -
J gene: TRBJ1-6
V gene: TRBV11-2

CDR3 DNA: TGTGCCAGCAGTCCCCGGGACAGCCGCACAGATACGCAGTATTTT
CDR3 protein: CASSPRDSRTDTQYF
D gene: TRBD1
CDR3 length: 15
clone size: -
J gene: TRBJ2-3
V gene: TRBV27

CDR3 DNA: TGCGCCAGCAGCCCACGAAGTAACAGGGACATGAACACTGAAGCTTTCTTT
CDR3 protein: CASSPRSNRDMNTEAFF
D gene: -
CDR3 length: 17
clone size: -
J gene: TRBJ1-1
V gene: TRBV5-1